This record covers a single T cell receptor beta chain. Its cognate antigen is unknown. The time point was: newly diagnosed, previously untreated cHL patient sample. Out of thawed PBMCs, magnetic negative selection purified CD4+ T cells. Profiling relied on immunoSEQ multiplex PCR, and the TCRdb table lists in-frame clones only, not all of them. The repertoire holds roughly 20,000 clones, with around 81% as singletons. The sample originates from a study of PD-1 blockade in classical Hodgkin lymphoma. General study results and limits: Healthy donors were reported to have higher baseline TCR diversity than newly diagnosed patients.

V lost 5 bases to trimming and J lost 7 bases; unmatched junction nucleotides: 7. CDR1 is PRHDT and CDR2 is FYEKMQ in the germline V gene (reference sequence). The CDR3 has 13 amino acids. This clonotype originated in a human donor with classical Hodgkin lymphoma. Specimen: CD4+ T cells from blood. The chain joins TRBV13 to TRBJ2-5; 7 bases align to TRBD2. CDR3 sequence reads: CASSLDQRGTQYF. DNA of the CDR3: TGTGCCAGCAGCCTTGACCAGCGGGGGACCCAGTACTTC.